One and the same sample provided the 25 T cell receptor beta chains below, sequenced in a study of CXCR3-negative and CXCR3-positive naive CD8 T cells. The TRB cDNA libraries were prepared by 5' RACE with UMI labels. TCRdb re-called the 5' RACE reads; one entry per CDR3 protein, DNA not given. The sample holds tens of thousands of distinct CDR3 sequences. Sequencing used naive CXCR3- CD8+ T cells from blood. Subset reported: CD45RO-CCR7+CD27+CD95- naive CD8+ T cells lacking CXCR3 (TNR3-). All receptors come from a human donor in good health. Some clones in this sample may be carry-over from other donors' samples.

CDR3 loop: CASSVREKSYEQYF. V usage is TRBV25-1 and J usage is TRBJ2-7; TCRdb proposes TRBD2, but this gene call is untestable without DNA. Germline V gene lookup returns CDR1 MGHDK and CDR2 SYGVNS. The CDR3 spans 14 residues.

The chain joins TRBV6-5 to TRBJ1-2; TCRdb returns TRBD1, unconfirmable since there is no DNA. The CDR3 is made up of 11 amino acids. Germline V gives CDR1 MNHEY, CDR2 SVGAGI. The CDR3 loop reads CASSSGIGYTF.

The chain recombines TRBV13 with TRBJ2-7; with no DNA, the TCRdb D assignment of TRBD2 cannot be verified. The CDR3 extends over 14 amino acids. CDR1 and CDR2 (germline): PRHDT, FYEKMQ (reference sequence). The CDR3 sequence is CASTQGLAAYEQYF.

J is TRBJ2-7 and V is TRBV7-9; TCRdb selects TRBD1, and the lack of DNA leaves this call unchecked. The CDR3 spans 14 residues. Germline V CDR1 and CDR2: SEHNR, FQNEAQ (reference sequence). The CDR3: CASSLAGQGFEQYF.

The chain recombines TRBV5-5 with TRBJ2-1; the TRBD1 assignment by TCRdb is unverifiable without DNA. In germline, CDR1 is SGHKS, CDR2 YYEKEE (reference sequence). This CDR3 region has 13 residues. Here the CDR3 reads CASSLVGDNEQFF.

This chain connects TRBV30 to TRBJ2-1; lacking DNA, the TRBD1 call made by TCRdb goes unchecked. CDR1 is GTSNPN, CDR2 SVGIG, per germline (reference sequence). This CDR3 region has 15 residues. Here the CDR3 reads CAWSAGVGTYNEQFF. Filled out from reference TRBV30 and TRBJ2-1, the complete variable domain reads SQTIHQWPATLVQPVGSPLSLECTVEGTSNPNLYWYRQAAGRGLQLLFYSVGIGQISSEVPQNLSASRPQDRQFILSSKKLLLSDSGFYLCAWSAGVGTYNEQFFGPGTRLTVL.

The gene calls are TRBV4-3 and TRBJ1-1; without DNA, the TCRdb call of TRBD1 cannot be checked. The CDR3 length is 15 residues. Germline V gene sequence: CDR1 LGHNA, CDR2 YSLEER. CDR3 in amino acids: CASSEDRDLNTEAFF.

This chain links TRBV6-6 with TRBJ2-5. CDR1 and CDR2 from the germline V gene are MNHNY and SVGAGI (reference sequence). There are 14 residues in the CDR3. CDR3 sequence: CASTLLAGGETQYF.

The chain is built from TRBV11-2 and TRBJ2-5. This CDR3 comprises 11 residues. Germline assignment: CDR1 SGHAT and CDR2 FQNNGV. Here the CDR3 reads CAIAWGETQYF.

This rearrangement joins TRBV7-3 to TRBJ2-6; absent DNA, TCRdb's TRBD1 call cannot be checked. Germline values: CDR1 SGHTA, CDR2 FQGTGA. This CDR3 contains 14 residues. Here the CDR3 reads CASSSGTGANVLTF.

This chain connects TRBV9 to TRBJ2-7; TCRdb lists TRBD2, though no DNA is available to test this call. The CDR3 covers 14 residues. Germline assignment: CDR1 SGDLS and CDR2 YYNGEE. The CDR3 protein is CASSVGAGGTEQYF.

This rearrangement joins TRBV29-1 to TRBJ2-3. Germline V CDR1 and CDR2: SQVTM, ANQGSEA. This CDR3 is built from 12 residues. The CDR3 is CSYVGTTDTQYF.

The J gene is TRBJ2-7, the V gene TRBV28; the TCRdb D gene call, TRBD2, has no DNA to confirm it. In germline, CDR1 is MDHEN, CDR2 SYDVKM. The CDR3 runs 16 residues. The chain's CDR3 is CASSSPRTSGDYEQYF. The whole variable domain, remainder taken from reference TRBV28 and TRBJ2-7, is DVKVTQSSRYLVKRTGEKVFLECVQDMDHENMFWYRQDPGLGLRLIYFSYDVKMKEKGDIPEGYSVSREKKERFSLILESASTNQTSMYLCASSSPRTSGDYEQYFGPGTRLTVT.

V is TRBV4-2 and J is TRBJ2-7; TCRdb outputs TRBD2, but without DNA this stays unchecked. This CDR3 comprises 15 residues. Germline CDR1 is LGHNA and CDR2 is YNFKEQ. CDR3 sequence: CASSQGLAGYYEQYF.

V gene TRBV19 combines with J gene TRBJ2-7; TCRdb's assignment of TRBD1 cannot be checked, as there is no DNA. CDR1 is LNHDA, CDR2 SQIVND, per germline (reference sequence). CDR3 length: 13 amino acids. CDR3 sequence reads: CASSPQGAYEQYF.

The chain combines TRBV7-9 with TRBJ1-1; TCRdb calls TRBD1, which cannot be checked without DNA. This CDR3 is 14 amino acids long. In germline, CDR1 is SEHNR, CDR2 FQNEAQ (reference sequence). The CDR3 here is CASSRGAVNTEAFF.

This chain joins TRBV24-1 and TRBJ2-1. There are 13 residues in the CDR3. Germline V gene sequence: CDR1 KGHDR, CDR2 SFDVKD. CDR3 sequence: CAIEKSSYNEQFF.

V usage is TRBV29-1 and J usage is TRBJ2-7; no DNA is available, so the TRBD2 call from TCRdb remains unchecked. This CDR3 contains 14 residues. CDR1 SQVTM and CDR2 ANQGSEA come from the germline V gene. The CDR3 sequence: CSVGLISGDYEQYF.

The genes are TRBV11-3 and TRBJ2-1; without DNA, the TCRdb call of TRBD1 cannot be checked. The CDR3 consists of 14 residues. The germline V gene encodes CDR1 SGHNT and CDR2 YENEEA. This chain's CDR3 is CASSHRDSINEQFF.

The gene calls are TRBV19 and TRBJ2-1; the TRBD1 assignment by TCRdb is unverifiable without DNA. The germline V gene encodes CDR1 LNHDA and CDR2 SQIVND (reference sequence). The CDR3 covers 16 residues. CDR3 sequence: CASSATGNIPYNEQFF.

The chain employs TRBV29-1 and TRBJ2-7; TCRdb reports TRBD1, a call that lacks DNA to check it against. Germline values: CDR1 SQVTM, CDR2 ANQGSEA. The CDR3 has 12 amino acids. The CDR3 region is CSVETVPYEQYF.

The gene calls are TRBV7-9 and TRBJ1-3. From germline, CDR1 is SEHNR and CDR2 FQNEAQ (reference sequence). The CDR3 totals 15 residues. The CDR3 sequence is CASRLIPSSGNTIYF.

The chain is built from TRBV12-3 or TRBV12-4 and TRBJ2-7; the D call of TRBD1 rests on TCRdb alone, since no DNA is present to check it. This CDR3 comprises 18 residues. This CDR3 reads CASSSPQGTILEPYEQYF.

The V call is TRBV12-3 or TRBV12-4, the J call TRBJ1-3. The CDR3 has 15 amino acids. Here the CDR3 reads CASSLWGSAGNTIYF.

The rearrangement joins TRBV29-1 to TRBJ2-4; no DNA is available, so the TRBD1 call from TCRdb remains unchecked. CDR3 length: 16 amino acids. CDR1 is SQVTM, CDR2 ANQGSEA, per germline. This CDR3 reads CSVQGTVSLAKNIQYF.